This T cell receptor beta chain was sequenced in a study of PD-1 blockade in classical Hodgkin lymphoma. TCRdb's table, derived via immunoSEQ multiplex PCR, lists solely in-frame clones and lacks some. The data contain fewer than 30,000 clones, approximately 81% of them singletons. Every patient was affected by relapse after autologous stem cell transplantation, while exposure to brentuximab vedotin was not uniform. Germline CDR1 is SNHLY and CDR2 is FYNNEI. Trimming removed 7 bases from V and 0 bases from J, with 8 bases in between. This CDR3 has 13 amino acids. The starting material was peripheral blood mononuclear cells (PBMCs), obtained before the second cycle of nivolumab. The genes are TRBV2 and TRBJ2-3, with D maybe TRBD1 (6 bases). This clonotype was obtained from a human donor with classical Hodgkin lymphoma. CDR3 nucleotide sequence: TGTGCCAGCACTGGACAGAGCACAGATACGCAGTATTTT. Encoded protein: CASTGQSTDTQYF.